What follows describes a single T cell receptor (beta chain). Antigen: not known. This sample was included in a study of PD-1 blockade in classical Hodgkin lymphoma. Study context: Nivolumab dosed at 3 mg/kg went to patients intravenously every 2 weeks. The study, taken as a whole, reports: Exclusion covered patients beginning nivolumab under 1 year post-ASCT. What drove the repertoire differences, possibly disease activity or prior therapy, has not been defined.

Time point: cycle 4 day 1 (C4D1), after more than five weeks of nivolumab. Brentuximab vedotin exposure varied among the patients, all of whom had relapsed after autologous stem cell transplantation. Responses achieved at best were complete response, partial response or progressive disease. The data were produced by immunoSEQ multiplex PCR, yet TCRdb's version contains in-frame clones alone and is incomplete. This table has 110,000 or so clones, roughly 87% appearing once. This clonotype originated in a human donor with classical Hodgkin lymphoma. The sample consisted of peripheral blood mononuclear cells (PBMCs), taken before the fourth cycle of nivolumab.

The CDR3 sequence: CASSSETGVQYEQYF. For the CDR3, the DNA is TGTGCCAGCAGCTCGGAGACAGGGGTTCAGTACGAGCAGTACTTC. This rearrangement joins TRBV7-6 to TRBJ2-7; 8 bases fit TRBD1. Germline loops: CDR1 SGHVS, CDR2 FNYEAQ. This CDR3 is built from 15 residues. The junction had 9 bases not matched to a gene; V was cut back by 4 bases and J by 4 bases. The full variable domain, rest sourced from reference TRBV7-6 and TRBJ2-7, is GAGVSQSPRYKVTKRGQDVALRCDPISGHVSLYWYRQALGQGPEFLTYFNYEAQQDKSGLPNDRFSAERPEGSISTLTIQRTEQRDSAMYRCASSSETGVQYEQYFGPGTRLTVT.